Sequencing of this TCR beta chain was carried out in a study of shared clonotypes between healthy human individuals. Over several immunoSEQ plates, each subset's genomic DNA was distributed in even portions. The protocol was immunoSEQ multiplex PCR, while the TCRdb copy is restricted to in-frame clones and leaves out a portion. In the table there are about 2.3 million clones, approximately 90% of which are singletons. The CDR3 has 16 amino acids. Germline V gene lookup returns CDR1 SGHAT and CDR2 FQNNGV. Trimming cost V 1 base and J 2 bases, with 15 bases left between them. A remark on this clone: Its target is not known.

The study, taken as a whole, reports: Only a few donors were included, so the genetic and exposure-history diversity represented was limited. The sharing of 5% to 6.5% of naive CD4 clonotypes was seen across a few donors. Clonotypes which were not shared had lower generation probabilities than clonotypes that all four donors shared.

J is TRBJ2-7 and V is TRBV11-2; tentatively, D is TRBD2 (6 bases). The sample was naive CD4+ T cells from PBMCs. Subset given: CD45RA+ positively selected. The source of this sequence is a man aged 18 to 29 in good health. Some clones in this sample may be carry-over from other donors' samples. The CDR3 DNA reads TGTGCCAGCAGCTTAGGTTATGCGGGAATGGCCTACGAGCAGTACTTC. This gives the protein CASSLGYAGMAYEQYF.